The 21 T cell receptor beta chains below come from one sample, sequenced in a study of blood T cell repertoires in COVID-19. Clones were sequenced by immunoSEQ multiplex PCR, and TCRdb holds only the in-frame ones, with some missing. The sample carries about 190,000 clones, around 90% recorded once. Sequenced input: peripheral blood. The receptors here all came from a man in his fifties with acute or convalescent COVID-19.

J is TRBJ2-1 and V is TRBV6-5; weak D call: TRBD1 (6 bases). Germline V CDR1 and CDR2: MNHEY, SVGAGI. V lost 8 bases and J lost 6, with 14 bases in between. The CDR3 consists of 13 residues. The CDR3 loop is CASEIWDTNEQFF. The CDR3 DNA reads as TGTGCCAGCGAGATCTGGGACACCAATGAGCAGTTCTTC.

V usage is TRBV5-6 and J usage is TRBJ2-2; TRBD1 is a possible D gene (6 bases). There are 16 residues in the CDR3. V lost 4 bases and J lost 3, with 16 bases in between. CDR1 and CDR2 from the germline V gene are SGHDT and YYEEEE. The CDR3 is CASSRTRTVHTGELFF. The CDR3 DNA sequence: TGTGCCAGCAGCCGGACGCGGACAGTCCACACCGGGGAGCTGTTTTTT. Based on the CDR3 plus reference TRBV5-6 and TRBJ2-2, the full variable domain is DAGVTQSPTHLIKTRGQQVTLRCSPKSGHDTVSWYQQALGQGPQFIFQYYEEEERQRGNFPDRFSGHQFPNYSSELNVNALLLGDSALYLCASSRTRTVHTGELFFGEGSRLTVL.

V and J are TRBV5-3 and TRBJ2-7; 10 bases map to TRBD2. TRBV5-3 is filed as an ORF, its function uncertain. The CDR3 contains 20 residues. The V segment lost 3 bases and the J segment 4 bases; nucleotides outside the gene matches: 22. This CDR3 is CARSSDIASGGLSFMYEQYV. The DNA for the CDR3 is TGTGCCAGAAGCTCAGATATCGCTAGCGGGGGCCTCTCATTCATGTACGAGCAGTACGTC.

This clone was counted once. Here the CDR3 DNA reads TGTGCCAGTAGTACTGGGACAGGGGGTATCCTTGCAACTAATGAAAAACTGTTTTTT. Protein: CASSTGTGGILATNEKLFF. This chain links TRBV19 with TRBJ1-4, with 11 nucleotides matching TRBD1. Germline-derived CDR1 and CDR2 are LNHDA and SQIVND (reference sequence). With 4 bases clipped from V and 0 bases from J, the junction kept 10 bases outside the gene matches. This CDR3 is built from 19 residues.

This chain links TRBV6-5 with TRBJ1-2; TRBD1 matches 9 bases. CDR3 size: 14 residues. The germline V gene has CDR1 MNHEY and CDR2 SVGAGI. Losses at the gene ends were 4 bases for V and 4 bases for J; bases not matched to a gene: 4. The CDR3 DNA reads TGTGCCAGCAGTTCGGGGACAGGGCTCTATGGCTACACCTTC. Protein: CASSSGTGLYGYTF.

The V and J genes are TRBV19 and TRBJ1-6; TRBD1 aligns across 10 bases. The CDR3 is made up of 15 amino acids. V shed 4 bases and J 6 bases; nucleotides not matched to a gene: 3. Germline V gene sequence: CDR1 LNHDA, CDR2 SQIVND (reference sequence). The chain's CDR3 is CASSKRQGANSPLHF. CDR3 sequence (DNA): TGTGCCAGTAGTAAGAGACAGGGGGCTAATTCACCCCTCCACTTT.

The chain recombines TRBV10-3 with TRBJ1-1; weak D call: TRBD1 (5 bases). The V end lost 10 bases, the J end lost 4 bases, and 22 bases lay between the germline ends. The CDR3 consists of 15 residues. CDR1 and CDR2 from the germline V gene are ENHRY and SYGVKD. The CDR3 DNA follows: TGTGCCACCAGCACTTCGACGGAGGGGAGCACTGAAGCTTTCTTT. This encodes CATSTSTEGSTEAFF.

The rearrangement uses TRBV4-2 and TRBJ2-7, with 7 bases that match TRBD2. Germline V gene data show CDR1 as LGHNA and CDR2 as YNFKEQ. CDR3 size: 14 residues. The V gene end was trimmed by 1 base and the J gene end by 4 bases; junction bases not matched to a gene: 4. The CDR3 here is CASSQGEGTYEQYF. In DNA, the CDR3 is TGTGCCAGCAGCCAAGGGGAGGGTACTTACGAGCAGTACTTC.

The chain recombines TRBV6-1 with TRBJ1-5; tentatively, D is TRBD1 (5 bases). CDR1 and CDR2 (germline): MNHNS, SASEGT. The CDR3 has 16 residues. Trimming shortened V by 2 bases and J by 0 bases, and 11 bases separated the two germline ends. CDR3 DNA: TGTGCCAGCAGTGAACGTGGGGGGTTTAGCAATCAGCCCCAGCATTTT. Translation: CASSERGGFSNQPQHF.

J is TRBJ2-1 and V is TRBV19; possibly TRBD2 for D (6 bases). The CDR3 length is 15 residues. V lost 5 bases and J 0 bases, leaving 11 bases between the germline ends. Germline loops: CDR1 LNHDA, CDR2 SQIVND (reference sequence). CDR3 sequence reads: CASSSRGSSYNEQFF. The CDR3 DNA is TGTGCCAGTAGTTCCCGGGGGAGCTCCTACAATGAGCAGTTCTTC.

The chain is built from TRBV5-1 and TRBJ1-1, with 12 bases lining up with TRBD1. The junction had 7 bases not matched to a gene; V was cut back by 3 bases and J by 7 bases. This CDR3 region has 15 residues. Germline assignment: CDR1 SGHRS and CDR2 YFSETQ. The CDR3 sequence is CASSSSGDRGLEAFF. The DNA of the CDR3 is TGCGCCAGCAGCTCGAGCGGGGACAGGGGGCTTGAAGCTTTCTTT.

In the case of this clone: Other DNA sequences from this sample encode an identical CDR3 as well. This rearrangement joins TRBV27 to TRBJ2-2; TRBD2 might be the D (6 bases). The germline V and J ends were trimmed by 6 bases and 4 bases, with 12 bases remaining between them. The CDR3 extends over 14 amino acids. Germline CDR1 MNHEY, CDR2 SMNVEV (reference sequence). CDR3 bases: TGTGCCAGCAGACTAGCCGGTGCCACCGGGGAGCTGTTTTTT. It yields the protein CASRLAGATGELFF.

CDR3 sequence (DNA): TGTGCCAGCAGTGAAGTCGAGGGTCAGCCCCAGCATTTT. This gives the protein CASSEVEGQPQHF. This chain connects TRBV6-1 to TRBJ1-5; no reliable D call. This CDR3 has 13 amino acids. The V gene's germline CDR1 is MNHNS and CDR2 SASEGT. V lost 1 base and J lost 6, with 7 bases in between.

The V gene is TRBV28, the J gene TRBJ1-1, with 7 bases aligning to TRBD1. V lost 3 bases and J lost 4; bases outside the gene matches: 8. This CDR3 comprises 15 residues. Germline CDR1 and CDR2: MDHEN and SYDVKM. CDR3 in amino acids: CASSFLTGKGTEAFF. CDR3 bases: TGTGCCAGCAGTTTCTTGACAGGGAAAGGCACTGAAGCTTTCTTT.

The rearrangement joins TRBV7-9 to TRBJ1-5; D call uncertain. Germline V gene data show CDR1 as SEHNR and CDR2 as FQNEAQ (reference sequence). The CDR3 covers 13 residues. Trimming removed 5 bases at V and 0 bases at J, with 5 bases between. The CDR3, as DNA: TGTGCCAGCAGCCGAGATAGCAATCAGCCCCAGCATTTT. Its protein product is CASSRDSNQPQHF.

This sequence joins TRBV28 and TRBJ1-3; tentatively, D is TRBD1 (5 bases). The germline V and J ends were trimmed by 2 bases and 8 bases, with 13 bases remaining between them. Germline V lookup: CDR1 MDHEN, CDR2 SYDVKM. The CDR3 sequence is 14 residues long. The CDR3 here is CASSLTQGTYTIYF. CDR3 in DNA: TGTGCCAGCAGTTTAACCCAGGGAACGTACACCATATATTTT.

This clone was found once. CDR3 region: CASSLFQPGLNSPLHF. In nucleotides, the CDR3 is TGTGCCAGCAGCTTATTTCAGCCTGGACTTAATTCACCCCTCCACTTT. This chain links TRBV7-9 with TRBJ1-6; no clear D. This CDR3 has 16 residues. In germline, CDR1 is SEHNR, CDR2 FQNEAQ (reference sequence). V was cut by 2 bases and J by 6 bases, with 14 bases left in between.

V and J are TRBV6-4 and TRBJ1-2; the D is unclear. CDR1 and CDR2 (germline): MRHNA, SNTAGT. The CDR3 has 14 amino acids. V lost 2 bases and J lost 2, with 9 bases in between. The CDR3 bases are TGTGCCAGCAGTGACCCCACAGTAAACTATGGCTACACCTTC. It specifies CASSDPTVNYGYTF.

This chain connects TRBV11-2 to TRBJ1-1; D remains unclear. The germline V gene has CDR1 SGHAT and CDR2 FQNNGV. The V end was cut by 1 base, the J end by 10 bases, with 13 bases between. This CDR3 has 13 amino acids. The CDR3 sequence: CASSLVADGGAFF. CDR3 sequence (DNA): TGTGCCAGCAGCTTAGTCGCTGACGGCGGAGCTTTCTTT.

The chain has TRBV2 and TRBJ1-2, with 8 bases that match TRBD1. The germline V gene encodes CDR1 SNHLY and CDR2 FYNNEI. The J segment lost 5 bases and the V segment lost 2 bases, leaving 7 bases of the junction unmatched. The CDR3 consists of 15 residues. This chain's CDR3 is CASSEPDRGGYGYTF. The DNA for the CDR3 is TGTGCCAGCAGTGAACCCGACAGGGGTGGATATGGCTACACCTTC.

The J gene is TRBJ2-1, the V gene TRBV11-3, with a tentative D call TRBD2 (5 bases). The CDR3 covers 12 residues. Trimming cost V 3 bases and J 5 bases, with 5 bases left between them. Germline CDR1 and CDR2: SGHNT and YENEEA. The CDR3 coding sequence is TGTGCCAGCAGCTTGAGGGACAATGAGCAGTTCTTC. It codes for CASSLRDNEQFF.